This passage covers 5 T cell receptor beta chains from one sample sequenced in a study of a mutant IDH1 vaccine in newly diagnosed glioma. No cognate antigen is known for these TCRs. The time point: week 11, during vaccination. Alongside topical imiquimod, each dose of vaccine comprised 300 ug of mutant IDH1 20-mer peptide. Sequenced by immunoSEQ multiplex PCR; TCRdb stores in-frame clones only, minus some. In the table there are tens of thousands of clones, over 85% of which are singletons. The source material was PBMCs, sampled from a glioma patient whose treatment included an IDH1 peptide vaccine. All receptors derive from a woman in her thirties or forties with glioma.

This chain links TRBV19 with TRBJ1-5, with D perhaps TRBD1 (5 bases). The germline CDR1 and CDR2 sequences are LNHDA and SQIVND (reference sequence). Trimming took off 3 bases at V and 1 base at J, with 13 bases between the two ends. The CDR3 has 16 residues. CDR3 nucleotide sequence: TGTGCCAGTAGTATGGGGGAAGGGAGGAGCAATCAGCCCCAGCATTTT. Translated, it gives CASSMGEGRSNQPQHF.

V and J are TRBV29-1 and TRBJ1-1; the match to TRBD1 covers 8 bases. The CDR3 extends over 13 amino acids. V dropped 6 bases and J dropped 4; count of bases not matched to a gene: 7. CDR1 and CDR2 from the germline V gene are SQVTM and ANQGSEA. The CDR3 protein is CSVQKGQGTEAFF. CDR3 in DNA: TGCAGCGTGCAAAAAGGACAGGGCACTGAAGCTTTCTTT.

The rearrangement joins TRBV6-5 to TRBJ1-3, with unresolved D. CDR3 size: 15 residues. Germline CDR1 is MNHEY and CDR2 is SVGAGI. Trimming removed 0 bases at V and 0 bases at J, with 6 bases between. This chain's CDR3 is CASSYSYGSGNTIYF. In DNA form, the CDR3 reads TGTGCCAGCAGTTACTCGTACGGCTCTGGAAACACCATATATTTT.

The genes are TRBV5-4 and TRBJ2-7; D call uncertain. The CDR3 sequence is 13 residues long. Trimming removed 3 bases at V and 1 base at J, with 8 bases between. Germline values: CDR1 SGHNT, CDR2 YYREEE (reference sequence). CDR3 DNA sequence: TGTGCCAGCAGCTCGGTCGCGTCCTACGAGCAGTACTTC. It specifies CASSSVASYEQYF.

The chain recombines TRBV25-1 with TRBJ2-1, with D possibly matching TRBD2 (6 bases). This CDR3 region has 13 residues. Germline CDR1 is MGHDK and CDR2 is SYGVNS. Trimming took 1 base from V and 8 from J, leaving 9 bases between them. The CDR3: CASSEWGVHEQFF. For the CDR3, the DNA is TGTGCCAGCAGTGAATGGGGGGTCCATGAGCAGTTCTTC.